This TCR beta chain was obtained from a study of blood T cell repertoires in COVID-19 (TCRdb year 2020). As for the study more broadly: Collaborator samples came from the United States, Italy and Spain and covered acute and convalescent phases of COVID-19. The material from the prospective study consisted of cDNA or gDNA derived from T cells, B-cell-depleted T cells, or PBMCs. Deeply sampled blood TCRbeta repertoires from subjects exposed to, actively infected with, or recovered from COVID-19 were included in the dataset. The repertoires were released in a freely available public database intended as a resource for research on the immune response to SARS-CoV-2. Samples came from the ongoing ImmuneRACE study (first 160 participants) plus 1,254 subjects from 6 global collaborators. The sample metadata nearly always contained a de-identified subject ID, COVID-19 status, age in years and sex. HLA class I and class II types, where available, came from metadata supplied by the sample provider rather than from assay-based typing. The investigation overall reported the following: Clinical and demographic metadata were provided uncurated, with the amount varying by source and participant.

TCRbeta CDR3 regions were amplified from genomic DNA using the immunoSEQ Assay, a bias-controlled multiplex PCR. The original methods were these. Nucleated cell counts per sample were estimated from amplification of reference gene primers within the assay. To quantify the absolute abundance of each unique TCRbeta CDR3 rearrangement, sequence reads were collapsed and filtered. For each sample, productive Simpson clonality was calculated as the square root of Simpson's diversity index across productive rearrangements. The table was pulled from immuneACCESS by TCRdb, which kept in-frame rearrangements only. Such tables lose some clones; where checked, under half of the loss comes from unresolved V genes, and the rest has no known cause. The V and J calls and clone size were taken over from that table, and D and trimming were inferred from the DNA. The sample contains 300,000 to 450,000 clones, around 87% of them found a single time. Of the sample, 1.3% falls within the top ten clones.

Germline trimming: 5 bases from V, 5 bases from J; junction bases outside gene matches: 7. Reading from cysteine to phenylalanine, the CDR3 counts 15 amino acids. The kept DNA is CDR3 alone, 45 bases in frame from the first base. Reading the germline V gene (reference sequence) gives CDR1 MNHEY and CDR2 SMNVEV. For this clone: There is no known antigen for this receptor. Base qualities are missing; no much larger clone stands one base away.

Enrolling through a virtual design, the prospective study's participants ranged in age from about 18 to 89 years and lived across 24 United States geographic areas. In the prospective study, cohorts were assigned on the basis of participant-reported clinical history obtained from a screening survey and a study questionnaire. Recovered participants in ImmuneRACE Cohort 3 were defined as having two consecutive negative NP/OP PCR tests, clearance from a healthcare professional, or resolution of symptoms. Each participant in the prospective study had whole blood, serum and a nasopharyngeal or oropharyngeal swab collected by mobile phlebotomists. Participants in the prospective study had the option to provide additional blood draws and questionnaires over a roughly 2-month period. Before DNA extraction, prospective study blood samples were shipped either frozen or at room temperature.

The sample was PBMCs or T cells enriched from blood (not recorded which). The sequence was obtained from a man aged 30 to 45 who had recovered from COVID-19. Rearrangement joined TRBV27 to TRBJ2-7; 12 central bases correspond to TRBD2. The CDR3 region reads CASSPGLAGANEQYF. In nucleotides, the sequence is TGTGCCAGCAGTCCGGGACTAGCGGGTGCCAACGAGCAGTACTTC.